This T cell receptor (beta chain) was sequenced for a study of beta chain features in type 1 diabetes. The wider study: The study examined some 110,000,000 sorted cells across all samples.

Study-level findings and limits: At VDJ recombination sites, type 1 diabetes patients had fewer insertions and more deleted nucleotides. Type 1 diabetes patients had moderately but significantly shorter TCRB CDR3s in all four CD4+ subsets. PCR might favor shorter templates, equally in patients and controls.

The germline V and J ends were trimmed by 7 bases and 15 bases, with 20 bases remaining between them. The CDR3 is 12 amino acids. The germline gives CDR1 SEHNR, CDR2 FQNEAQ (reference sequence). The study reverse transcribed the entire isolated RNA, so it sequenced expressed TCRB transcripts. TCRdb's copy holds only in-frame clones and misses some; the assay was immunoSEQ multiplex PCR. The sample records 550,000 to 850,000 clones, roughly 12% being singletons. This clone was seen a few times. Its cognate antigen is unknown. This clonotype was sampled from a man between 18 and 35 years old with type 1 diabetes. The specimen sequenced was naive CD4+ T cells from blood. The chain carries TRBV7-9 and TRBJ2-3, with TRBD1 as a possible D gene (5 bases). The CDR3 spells CASTKGNWTLYF. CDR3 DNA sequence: TGTGCCAGCACTAAGGGGAACTGGACCCTCTATTTT.